The sequence of this TCR beta chain was determined in a study of shared clonotypes between healthy human individuals (dated by TCRdb to about 2020). Study-level background: A few men and a couple of women, aged 18 to 49 years, made up the cohort. Per donor, three plates each were used for CD4 naive and CD4 memory, two for CD8 naive, and one for CD8 memory. Blood TCR repertoires of a handful of healthy adults were deeply sequenced to estimate repertoire size and the extent of clonotype sharing between individuals. To increase sequencing depth and limit assay-specific biases, TCR repertoire library preparation and sequencing were carried out by different laboratories using diverse techniques. Between about 0.85 and 9.5 billion PBMCs per donor were obtained by leukapheresis.

The donors were healthy, HIV-negative adults who had no recently reported acute infections or vaccinations. Every donor was a Caucasian adult living in Nashville, Tennessee, USA. CD4+ T cells were enriched through magnetic negative selection, after which naive cells were positively selected on CD45RA and the remaining negative fraction served as the memory subset. Blood was obtained by leukapheresis, after which PBMCs were separated by Ficoll-Histopaque density gradient centrifugation and cryopreserved in liquid nitrogen vapor phase. Analytical flow cytometry was used to check the purity and quantity of every magnetically sorted T cell population. Genomic DNA was isolated from every sorted fraction and measured by UV absorbance on a Nanodrop 2000c. Using the deep immunoSEQ assay, TCR CDR3 regions were amplified from genomic DNA by multiplex PCR. Extracted genomic DNA from each cell subset was spread evenly across all wells of several immunoSEQ 96-well plates, with each plate serving as a replicate. For sorted subsets, about 200 ng genomic DNA, equal to 25,000 to 35,000 T cell genomes, was loaded into each replicate PCR. The purified libraries were quantified using a Qubit 3.0 fluorometer, sized with a Bioanalyzer 2100, and then quantified again using the KAPA Library Quantification kit. Every immunoSEQ 96-well plate was sequenced on a separate single-read 150-cycle Illumina NextSeq 550 flow cell. Per the original workflow: Because the immunoSEQ output held only junctional sequences and lacked quality scores, the filtering could not match the filtering applied to full-length reads. Sequences were annotated with PyIR, a Python wrapper for IgBLAST v1.9, and V/J genes and CDR3 were assigned using IMGT germline references. Reads were filtered out if the reads had weak V/J assignments (E-value above 1e-6), no CDR3, stop codons, out-of-frame junctions, or ambiguous translated residues. V3J clonotypes were defined by identical inferred V gene, J gene, and CDR3 amino acid sequence. The percentage overlap between two repertoires was calculated by dividing the number of shared unique clonotypes by the size of the smaller repertoire. RTK rarefaction, the Chao1 estimator, and Recon v2.1 estimates of unobserved clonotypes were used to assess repertoire richness. OLGA was used to compute generation probabilities for all TCRbeta clonotypes that the gDNA method yielded from a handful of donors. Imported from immuneACCESS, the table was reduced by TCRdb to in-frame sequences with V and J called. These copies leave out some clones; in studies compared against another copy, an unresolved V gene accounts for under half, and the cause of the remainder is not known. The DNA gave D and trimming, while V, J and clone size come from that table. For this sample the table gives roughly 2,500,000 clones, of which roughly 93% were detected only once. The ten largest clonotypes hold around 0.37% of the sample.

The germline V gene provides CDR1 SGHTA and CDR2 FQGNSA. Trimming removed 4 bases from V and 1 base from J; the gene matches leave 5 bases unexplained. The CDR3 numbers 15 residues from cysteine through phenylalanine. Only the CDR3 portion is preserved as DNA: 45 bases, with reading frame beginning at the first base. With respect to this clone: Its antigen is not yet known. One base away there is no much larger clone; base qualities are not given.

General study outcomes and caveats: Because the study included a small number of donors, the genetic and exposure-history diversity represented was limited. Estimated clonotype richness was generally larger for naive than for memory subsets. Only blood was sampled, and tissue TCR repertoires likely differ from those in blood. Sharing across a few donors was observed for approximately 4.6% of naive CD4, 3.5% of naive CD8, over 2% of memory CD4, and about 0.4% of memory CD8 clonotypes. Rarefaction of sorted-subset datasets indicated incomplete sequencing despite the large sequencing depth. Based on pairwise subsampling, the degree of clonotype sharing among donors was expected to be affected by sequencing depth. Clonotypes shared by all four sorted-subset donors showed higher generation probabilities than non-shared clonotypes.

The specimen sequenced was naive CD4+ T cells from PBMCs. According to the study, the label for this sample's cell subset or site signals: CD45RA+ positively selected. The clonotype was recovered from a man aged 18 to 35 in good health. Some clones in this sample may be carry-over from other donors' samples. Here the chain combines TRBV7-2 and TRBJ2-3, with 7 bases matching TRBD2. The DNA sequence reads TGTGCCAGCAGCTCTAATGGGGGGGGCACAGATACGCAGTATTTT. This is translated as CASSSNGGGTDTQYF.